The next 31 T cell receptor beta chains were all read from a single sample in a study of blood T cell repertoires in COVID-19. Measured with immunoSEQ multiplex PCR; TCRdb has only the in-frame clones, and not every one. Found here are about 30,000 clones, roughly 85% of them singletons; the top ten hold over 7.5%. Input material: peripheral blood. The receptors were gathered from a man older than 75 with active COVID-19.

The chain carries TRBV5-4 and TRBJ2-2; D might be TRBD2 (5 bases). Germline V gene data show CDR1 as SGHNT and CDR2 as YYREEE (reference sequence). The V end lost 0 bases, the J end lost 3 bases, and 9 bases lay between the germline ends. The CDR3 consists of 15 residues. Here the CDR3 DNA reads TGTGCCAGCAGCTTGGGAGGGTCGGACACCGGGGAGCTGTTTTTT. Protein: CASSLGGSDTGELFF. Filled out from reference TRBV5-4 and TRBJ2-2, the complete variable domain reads ETGVTQSPTHLIKTRGQQVTLRCSSQSGHNTVSWYQQALGQGPQFIFQYYREEENGRGNFPPRFSGLQFPNYSSELNVNALELDDSALYLCASSLGGSDTGELFFGEGSRLTVL.

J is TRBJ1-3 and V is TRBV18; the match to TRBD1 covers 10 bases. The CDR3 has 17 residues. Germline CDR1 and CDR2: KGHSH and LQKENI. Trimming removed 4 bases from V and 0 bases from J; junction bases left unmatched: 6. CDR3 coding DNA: TGTGCCAGCTCACTTGGACAGGGGGTACCCTCTGGAAACACCATATATTTT. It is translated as CASSLGQGVPSGNTIYF.

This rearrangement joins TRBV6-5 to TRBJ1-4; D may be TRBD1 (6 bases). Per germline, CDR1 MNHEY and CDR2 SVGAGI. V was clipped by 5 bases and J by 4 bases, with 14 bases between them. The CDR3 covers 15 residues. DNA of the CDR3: TGTGCCAGCAGTCCTTCGGACAGACTTAATGAAAAACTGTTTTTT. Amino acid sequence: CASSPSDRLNEKLFF.

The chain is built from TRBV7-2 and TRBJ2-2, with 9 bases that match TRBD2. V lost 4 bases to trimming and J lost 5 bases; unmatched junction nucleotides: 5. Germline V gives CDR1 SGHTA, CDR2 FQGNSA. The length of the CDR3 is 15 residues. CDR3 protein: CASSSLAGNTGELFF. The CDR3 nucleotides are TGTGCCAGCAGCTCGCTAGCGGGGAATACCGGGGAGCTGTTTTTT.

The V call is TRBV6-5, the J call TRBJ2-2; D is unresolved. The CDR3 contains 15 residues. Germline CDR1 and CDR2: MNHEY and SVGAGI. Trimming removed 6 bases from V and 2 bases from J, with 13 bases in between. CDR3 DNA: TGTGCCAGCAGCCCATGGGCTCATAACACCGGGGAGCTGTTTTTT. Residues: CASSPWAHNTGELFF.

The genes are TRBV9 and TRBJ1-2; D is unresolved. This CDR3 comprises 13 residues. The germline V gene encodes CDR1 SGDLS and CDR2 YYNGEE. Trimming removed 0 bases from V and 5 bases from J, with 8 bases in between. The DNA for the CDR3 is TGTGCCAGCAGCGTAGTATTCGGGTATGGCTACACCTTC. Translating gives CASSVVFGYGYTF.

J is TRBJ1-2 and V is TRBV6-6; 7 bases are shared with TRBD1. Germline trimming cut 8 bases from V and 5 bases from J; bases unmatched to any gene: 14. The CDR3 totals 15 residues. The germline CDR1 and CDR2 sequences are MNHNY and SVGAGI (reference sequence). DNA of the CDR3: TGTGCCAGCTTTGGGGTGGGACAGATAGTTTATGGCTACACCTTC. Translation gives CASFGVGQIVYGYTF.

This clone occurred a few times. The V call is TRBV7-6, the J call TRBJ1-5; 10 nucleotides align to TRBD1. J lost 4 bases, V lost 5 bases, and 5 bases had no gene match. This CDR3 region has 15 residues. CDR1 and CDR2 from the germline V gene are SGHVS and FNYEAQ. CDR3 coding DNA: TGTGCCAGCAGCCCGGGGGACAGGGGAAATCAGCCCCAGCATTTT. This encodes CASSPGDRGNQPQHF.

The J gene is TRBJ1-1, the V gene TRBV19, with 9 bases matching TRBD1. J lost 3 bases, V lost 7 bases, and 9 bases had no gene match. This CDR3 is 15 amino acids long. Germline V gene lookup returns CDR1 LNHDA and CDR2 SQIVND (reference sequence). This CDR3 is CASNRDRVGYTEAFF. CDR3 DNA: TGTGCCAGTAACCGGGACAGGGTTGGGTACACTGAAGCTTTCTTT.

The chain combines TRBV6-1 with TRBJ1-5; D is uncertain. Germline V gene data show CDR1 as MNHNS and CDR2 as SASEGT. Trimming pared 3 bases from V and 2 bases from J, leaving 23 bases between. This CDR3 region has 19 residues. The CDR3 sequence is CASSECLPRTMACNQPQHF. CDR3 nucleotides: TGTGCCAGCAGTGAGTGCTTACCTCGGACTATGGCTTGCAATCAGCCCCAGCATTTT.

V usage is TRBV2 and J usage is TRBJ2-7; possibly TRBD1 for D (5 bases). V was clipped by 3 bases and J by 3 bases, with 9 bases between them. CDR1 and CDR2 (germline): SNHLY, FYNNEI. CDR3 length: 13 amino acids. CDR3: CASSDRAFYEQYF. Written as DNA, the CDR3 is TGTGCCAGCAGTGACAGGGCTTTCTACGAGCAGTACTTC. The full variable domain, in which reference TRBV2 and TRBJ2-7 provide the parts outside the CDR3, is EPEVTQTPSHQVTQMGQEVILRCVPISNHLYFYWYRQILGQKVEFLVSFYNNEISEKSEIFDDQFSVERPDGSNFTLKIRSTKLEDSAMYFCASSDRAFYEQYFGPGTRLTVT.

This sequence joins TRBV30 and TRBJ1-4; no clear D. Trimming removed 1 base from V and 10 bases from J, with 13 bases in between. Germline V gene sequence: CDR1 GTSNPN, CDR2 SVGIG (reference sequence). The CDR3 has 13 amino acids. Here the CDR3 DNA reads TGTGCCTGGAGTGGGAGGAGTTATGGAAAACTGTTTTTT. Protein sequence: CAWSGRSYGKLFF.

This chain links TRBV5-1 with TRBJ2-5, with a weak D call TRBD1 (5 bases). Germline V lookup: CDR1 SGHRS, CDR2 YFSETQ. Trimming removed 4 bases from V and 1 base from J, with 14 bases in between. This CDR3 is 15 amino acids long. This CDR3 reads CASSAWGQTQETQYF. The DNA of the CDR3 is TGCGCCAGCAGCGCCTGGGGCCAGACCCAAGAGACCCAGTACTTC.

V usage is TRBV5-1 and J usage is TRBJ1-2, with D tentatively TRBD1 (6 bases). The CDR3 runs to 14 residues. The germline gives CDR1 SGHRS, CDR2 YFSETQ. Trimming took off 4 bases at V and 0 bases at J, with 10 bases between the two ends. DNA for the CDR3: TGCGCCAGCAGCGGGGACACGGCTAACTATGGCTACACCTTC. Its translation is CASSGDTANYGYTF.

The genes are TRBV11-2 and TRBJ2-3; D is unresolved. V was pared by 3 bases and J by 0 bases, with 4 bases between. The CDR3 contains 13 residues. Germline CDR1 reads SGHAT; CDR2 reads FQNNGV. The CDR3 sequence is CASSFRSTDTQYF. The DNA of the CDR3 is TGTGCCAGCAGCTTCAGGAGCACAGATACGCAGTATTTT.

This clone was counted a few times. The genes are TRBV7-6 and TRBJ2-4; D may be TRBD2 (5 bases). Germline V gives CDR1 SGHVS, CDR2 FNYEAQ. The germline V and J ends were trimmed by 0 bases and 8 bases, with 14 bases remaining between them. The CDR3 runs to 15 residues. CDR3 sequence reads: CASSLAPPGMDIQYF. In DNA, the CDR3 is TGTGCCAGCAGCTTAGCGCCCCCGGGGATGGACATTCAGTACTTC.

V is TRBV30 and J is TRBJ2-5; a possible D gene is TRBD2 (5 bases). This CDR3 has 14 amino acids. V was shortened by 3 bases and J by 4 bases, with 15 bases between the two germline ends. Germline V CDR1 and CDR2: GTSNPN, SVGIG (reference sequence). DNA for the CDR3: TGTGCCTGGAGCCTCCTCGGGGTTCGAGAGACCCAGTACTTC. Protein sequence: CAWSLLGVRETQYF.

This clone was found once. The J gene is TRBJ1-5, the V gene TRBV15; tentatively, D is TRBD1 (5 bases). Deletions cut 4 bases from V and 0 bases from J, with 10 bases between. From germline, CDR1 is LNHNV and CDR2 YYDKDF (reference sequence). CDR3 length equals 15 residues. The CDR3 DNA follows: TGTGCCACCAGCACGGGACTCTATAGCAATCAGCCCCAGCATTTT. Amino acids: CATSTGLYSNQPQHF.

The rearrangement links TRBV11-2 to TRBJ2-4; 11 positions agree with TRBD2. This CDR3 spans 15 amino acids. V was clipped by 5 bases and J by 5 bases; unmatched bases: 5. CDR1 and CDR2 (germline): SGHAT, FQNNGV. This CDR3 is CASSPSTSGENIQYF. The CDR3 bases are TGTGCCAGCAGCCCCTCGACTAGCGGGGAAAACATTCAGTACTTC.

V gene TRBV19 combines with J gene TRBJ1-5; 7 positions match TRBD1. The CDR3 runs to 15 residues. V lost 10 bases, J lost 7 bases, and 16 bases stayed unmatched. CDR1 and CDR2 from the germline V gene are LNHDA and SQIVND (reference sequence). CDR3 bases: TGTGCCACCACCCCAGGGGGGCAGGCGCGGCAGCCCCAGCATTTT. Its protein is CATTPGGQARQPQHF.

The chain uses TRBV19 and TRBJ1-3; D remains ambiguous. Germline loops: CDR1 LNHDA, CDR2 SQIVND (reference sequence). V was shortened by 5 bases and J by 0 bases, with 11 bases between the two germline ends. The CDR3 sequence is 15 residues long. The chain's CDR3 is CASSPTGPSGNTIYF. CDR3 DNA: TGTGCCAGTAGTCCCACCGGTCCCTCTGGAAACACCATATATTTT.

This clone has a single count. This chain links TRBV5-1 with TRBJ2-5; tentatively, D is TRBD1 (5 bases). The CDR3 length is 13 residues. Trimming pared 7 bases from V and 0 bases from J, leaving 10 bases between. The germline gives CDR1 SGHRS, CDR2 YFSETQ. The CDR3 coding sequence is TGCGCCAGCGGCGAAGGGGACCAAGAGACCCAGTACTTC. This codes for CASGEGDQETQYF.

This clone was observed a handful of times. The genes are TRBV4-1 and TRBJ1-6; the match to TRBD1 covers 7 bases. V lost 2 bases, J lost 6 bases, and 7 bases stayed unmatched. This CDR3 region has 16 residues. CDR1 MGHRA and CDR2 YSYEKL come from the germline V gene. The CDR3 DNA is TGCGCCAGCAGCCAATCGACAGGGTGGGGTAATTCACCCCTCCACTTT. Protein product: CASSQSTGWGNSPLHF.

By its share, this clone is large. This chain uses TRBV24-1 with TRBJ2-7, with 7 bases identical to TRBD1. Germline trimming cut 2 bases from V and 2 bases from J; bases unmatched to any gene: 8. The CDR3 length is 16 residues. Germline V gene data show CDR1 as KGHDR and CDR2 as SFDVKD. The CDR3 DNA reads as TGTGCCACCAGTGATTACGGACAGGTTTTACCCTACGAGCAGTACTTC. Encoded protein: CATSDYGQVLPYEQYF.

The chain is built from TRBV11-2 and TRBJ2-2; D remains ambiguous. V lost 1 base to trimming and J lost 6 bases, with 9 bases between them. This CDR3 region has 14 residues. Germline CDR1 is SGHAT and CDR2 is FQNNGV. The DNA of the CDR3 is TGTGCCAGCAGCTTAGCCCAGGTCGCCGGGGAGCTGTTTTTT. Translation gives CASSLAQVAGELFF.

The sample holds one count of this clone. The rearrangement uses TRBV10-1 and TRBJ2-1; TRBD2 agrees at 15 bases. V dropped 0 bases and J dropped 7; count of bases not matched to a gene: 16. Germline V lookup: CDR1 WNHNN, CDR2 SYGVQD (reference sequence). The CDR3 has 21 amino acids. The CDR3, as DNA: TGCGCCAGCAGTGAGTCGGGTTGGGGACTAGCGGGGGGAGGATTTGGGAATGAGCAGTTCTTC. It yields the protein CASSESGWGLAGGGFGNEQFF.

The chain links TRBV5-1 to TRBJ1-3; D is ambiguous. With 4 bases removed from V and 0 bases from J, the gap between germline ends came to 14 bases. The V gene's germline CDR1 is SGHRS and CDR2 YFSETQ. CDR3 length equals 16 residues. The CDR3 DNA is TGCGCCAGCAGCGATTCATCAAGGAGCTCTGGAAACACCATATATTTT. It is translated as CASSDSSRSSGNTIYF.

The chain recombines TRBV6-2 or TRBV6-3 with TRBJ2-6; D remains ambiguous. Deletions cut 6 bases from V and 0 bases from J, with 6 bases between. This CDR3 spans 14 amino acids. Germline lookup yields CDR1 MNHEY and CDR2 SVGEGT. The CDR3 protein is CASSRSSGANVLTF. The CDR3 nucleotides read TGTGCCAGCAGCCGGAGCTCTGGGGCCAACGTCCTGACTTTC.

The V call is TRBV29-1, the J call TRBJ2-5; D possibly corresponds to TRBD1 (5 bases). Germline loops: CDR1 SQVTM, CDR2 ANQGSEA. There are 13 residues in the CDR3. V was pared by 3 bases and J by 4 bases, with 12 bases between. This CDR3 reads CSVEDNPGETQYF. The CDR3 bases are TGCAGCGTTGAGGACAATCCCGGAGAGACCCAGTACTTC.

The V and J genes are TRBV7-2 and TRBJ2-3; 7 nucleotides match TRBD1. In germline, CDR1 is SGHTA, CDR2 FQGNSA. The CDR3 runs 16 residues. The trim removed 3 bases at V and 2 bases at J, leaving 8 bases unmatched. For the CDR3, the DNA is TGTGCCAGCAGCTTTCGGACAGGATCGTACACAGATACGCAGTATTTT. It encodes CASSFRTGSYTDTQYF.

The CDR3 loop reads CAISDPDRQGWQPQHF. CDR3 DNA sequence: TGTGCCATCAGTGATCCTGACCGACAGGGATGGCAGCCCCAGCATTTT. The V gene is TRBV10-3, the J gene TRBJ1-5, with 7 bases that match TRBD1. The junction had 12 bases not matched to a gene; V was cut back by 3 bases and J by 7 bases. Germline loops: CDR1 ENHRY, CDR2 SYGVKD. The CDR3 is made up of 16 amino acids.